Presented here are 27 T cell receptor beta chains from one specimen sequenced in a study of cytomegalovirus exposure and HLA in healthy donors. Use of 60 Vbeta and 13 Jbeta primers characterized the PCR. Data came from immunoSEQ multiplex PCR; TCRdb stores just in-frame clones and leaves some out. The sample carries 200,000 to 250,000 clones, less than 85% recorded once. Sequencing input: PBMCs. Every receptor here comes from a man younger than 35 in good health and CMV-seronegative.

The chain has TRBV9 and TRBJ1-4; 8 bases map to TRBD1. The trim removed 6 bases at V and 6 bases at J, leaving 7 bases unmatched. This CDR3 is built from 14 residues. The germline V gene has CDR1 SGDLS and CDR2 YYNGEE. The CDR3 DNA sequence: TGTGCCAGCACCCAGACAGGGGTAGATGAAAAACTGTTTTTT. This translates into CASTQTGVDEKLFF.

This chain joins TRBV5-1 and TRBJ2-3, with 10 nucleotides matching TRBD2. Germline V gene lookup returns CDR1 SGHRS and CDR2 YFSETQ. The CDR3 is 17 residues long. Losses at the gene ends were 0 bases for V and 4 bases for J; bases not matched to a gene: 8. DNA of the CDR3: TGCGCCAGCAGCTTGGGTTGGCTAGCGGGAGTAGCAGATACGCAGTATTTT. Its translation: CASSLGWLAGVADTQYF.

V is TRBV29-1 and J is TRBJ1-2, with 10 bases that match TRBD1. Germline V gene sequence: CDR1 SQVTM, CDR2 ANQGSEA. CDR3 length: 13 residues. With V trimmed by 4 bases and J by 4 bases, 3 bases remained unmatched. CDR3 sequence (DNA): TGCAGCGTTGGGACAGGGGGAACCTATGGCTACACCTTC. As protein: CSVGTGGTYGYTF.

This clone appeared a single time. The CDR3 protein is CASSREGWTEAFF. CDR3 in DNA: TGTGCCAGTAGTAGGGAGGGATGGACTGAAGCTTTCTTT. This chain links TRBV19 with TRBJ1-1, with D uncertain. Trimming stripped 4 bases from V and 5 bases from J, with 11 bases between. From germline, CDR1 is LNHDA and CDR2 SQIVND (reference sequence). The CDR3 contains 13 residues.

In this sample, this clone turned up once. The rearrangement joins TRBV9 to TRBJ1-1, with 7 bases fitting TRBD1. Germline V gene lookup returns CDR1 SGDLS and CDR2 YYNGEE. The CDR3 has 15 residues. The J segment lost 0 bases and the V segment lost 4 bases, leaving 6 bases of the junction unmatched. The CDR3 DNA is TGTGCCAGCAGCTCCGGGACAGAATTGAACACTGAAGCTTTCTTT. It specifies CASSSGTELNTEAFF.

This clone appeared a few times. The rearrangement links TRBV5-1 to TRBJ2-7; TRBD2 might be the D (6 bases). There are 15 residues in the CDR3. Germline lookup yields CDR1 SGHRS and CDR2 YFSETQ. V was shortened by 1 base and J by 5 bases, with 16 bases between the two germline ends. Written as DNA, the CDR3 is TGCGCCAGCAGCTTGAATGGGGGGTTGGGTAACGAGCAGTACTTC. It specifies CASSLNGGLGNEQYF. Full variable domain (outside the CDR3, taken from reference TRBV5-1 and TRBJ2-7): KAGVTQTPRYLIKTRGQQVTLSCSPISGHRSVSWYQQTPGQGLQFLFEYFSETQRNKGNFPGRFSGRQFSNSRSEMNVSTLELGDSALYLCASSLNGGLGNEQYFGPGTRLTVT.

The rearrangement uses TRBV28 and TRBJ1-5; TRBD1 might be the D (5 bases). The CDR3 runs to 13 residues. Germline CDR1 is MDHEN and CDR2 is SYDVKM. V was cut by 6 bases and J by 8 bases, with 14 bases left in between. CDR3 protein: CASRAGRAEPQHF. The DNA for the CDR3 is TGTGCCAGCAGAGCCGGCAGGGCCGAGCCCCAGCATTTT.

J is TRBJ2-7 and V is TRBV27; D is possibly TRBD2 (6 bases). The CDR3 is 15 amino acids. Between the trimmed V and J ends, which lost 6 bases and 0 bases, there was a span of 15 bases. Germline V lookup: CDR1 MNHEY, CDR2 SMNVEV (reference sequence). The CDR3 DNA reads TGTGCCAGCAGCCCTGCGGCGGGAAGCTCCTACGAGCAGTACTTC. Its translation is CASSPAAGSSYEQYF.

V usage is TRBV15 and J usage is TRBJ2-1; no firm D call. Germline assignment: CDR1 LNHNV and CDR2 YYDKDF (reference sequence). The CDR3 contains 16 residues. V was clipped by 0 bases and J by 4 bases, with 13 bases between them. CDR3: CATSRDRLSGYNEQFF. For the CDR3, the DNA is TGTGCCACCAGCAGAGATCGGCTGTCCGGGTACAATGAGCAGTTCTTC.

This chain joins TRBV21-1 and TRBJ2-1; the table's D gene call, TRBD2, was not cross checked with the DNA. TRBV21-1 is shown as a pseudogene. The CDR3 loop spans 19 amino acids. The DNA of the CDR3 is TGTGCCAGCAGCCGTGGACAGCGGACTAGCGGGAGGAACTACAATGAGCAGTTCTTC. This sequence encodes CASSRGQRTSGRNYNEQFF.

This sequence joins TRBV2 and TRBJ1-6, with a possible D match to TRBD1 (6 bases). Trimming shortened V by 1 base and J by 12 bases, and 16 bases separated the two germline ends. CDR1 and CDR2 (germline): SNHLY, FYNNEI. The CDR3 length is 15 residues. CDR3: CASSEGSGRGGPLHF. The CDR3 nucleotides read TGTGCCAGCAGTGAAGGGAGTGGCAGGGGCGGACCCCTCCACTTT.

For the CDR3, the DNA is TGTGCCAGCAGCTCCTACAGGGGGCCGTACGAGCAGTACTTC. This sequence encodes CASSSYRGPYEQYF. This rearrangement joins TRBV7-9 to TRBJ2-7; 9 positions agree with TRBD1. The V gene end was trimmed by 4 bases and the J gene end by 4 bases; junction bases not matched to a gene: 5. The CDR3 length is 14 residues. Germline loops: CDR1 SEHNR, CDR2 FQNEAQ (reference sequence).

The rearrangement links TRBV5-1 to TRBJ2-7, with D possibly being TRBD2 (5 bases). V lost 4 bases and J 6 bases, leaving 17 bases between the germline ends. The germline V gene has CDR1 SGHRS and CDR2 YFSETQ. This CDR3 spans 14 amino acids. The CDR3 reads CASSPGRVVGEQYF. The CDR3 bases are TGCGCCAGCAGCCCTGGGCGGGTGGTGGGCGAGCAGTACTTC.

This chain uses TRBV5-6 with TRBJ1-1; no firm D call. V was pared by 2 bases and J by 5 bases, with 22 bases between. This CDR3 has 17 residues. The germline CDR1 and CDR2 sequences are SGHDT and YYEEEE. The CDR3 here is CASSFWSPGRWQTEAFF. The CDR3, as DNA: TGTGCCAGCAGCTTTTGGTCTCCCGGGAGATGGCAGACTGAAGCTTTCTTT.

Here the CDR3 DNA reads TGCGCCAGCAGCTTGGGTTACGGGAGGGCCTATAGCGCAGATACGCAGTATTTT. Its protein product is CASSLGYGRAYSADTQYF. The chain links TRBV5-1 to TRBJ2-3, with 8 positions matching TRBD2. Unmatched junction bases numbered 13, after V lost 0 bases and J lost 4 bases. Germline CDR1 is SGHRS and CDR2 is YFSETQ. This CDR3 comprises 18 residues.

The count of this clone is one. The chain is built from TRBV7-8 and TRBJ2-1; 12 bases fit TRBD2. Germline CDR1 is SGHVS and CDR2 is FQNEAQ. Unmatched junction bases numbered 9, after V lost 5 bases and J lost 10 bases. CDR3 length: 15 residues. Here the CDR3 DNA reads TGTGCCAGCAGCCCTAGCGGGAGGGCCTTCCGCGAGCAGTTCTTC. It codes for CASSPSGRAFREQFF.

The J gene is TRBJ2-3, the V gene TRBV30; D might be TRBD1 (5 bases). From germline, CDR1 is GTSNPN and CDR2 SVGIG (reference sequence). V gave up 1 base and J gave up 0 bases, with 8 bases separating them. CDR3 length equals 14 residues. CDR3 protein: CAWSAGLSTDTQYF. The CDR3 bases are TGTGCCTGGAGTGCAGGGTTAAGCACAGATACGCAGTATTTT.

The J gene is TRBJ2-3, the V gene TRBV5-1, with D perhaps matching TRBD2 (6 bases). The CDR3 totals 15 residues. The germline V gene encodes CDR1 SGHRS and CDR2 YFSETQ. V was shortened by 0 bases and J by 0 bases, with 8 bases between the two germline ends. CDR3 residues: CASSLASASTDTQYF. The CDR3 region has the DNA TGCGCCAGCAGCTTGGCTAGCGCTAGCACAGATACGCAGTATTTT. Looking up the rest from reference TRBV5-1 and TRBJ2-3 gives the full variable domain: KAGVTQTPRYLIKTRGQQVTLSCSPISGHRSVSWYQQTPGQGLQFLFEYFSETQRNKGNFPGRFSGRQFSNSRSEMNVSTLELGDSALYLCASSLASASTDTQYFGPGTRLTVL.

CDR3 nucleotides: TGTGCCAGCAGCCGCCAGACAGGGAACTATGGCTACACCTTC. Its translation: CASSRQTGNYGYTF. The chain employs TRBV7-9 and TRBJ1-2; TRBD1 agrees at 7 bases. The CDR3 runs to 14 residues. Per germline, CDR1 SEHNR and CDR2 FQNEAQ (reference sequence). V trimming: 5 bases; J trimming: 2 bases; junction bases outside the gene matches: 5.

This clone was detected a few times. The CDR3 coding sequence is TGTGCCAGCAGCCTCCGGGACACCTACACAGATACGCAGTATTTT. This sequence encodes CASSLRDTYTDTQYF. The chain has TRBV7-3 and TRBJ2-3; TRBD1 is a possible D gene (6 bases). Germline V gene data show CDR1 as SGHTA and CDR2 as FQGTGA. The CDR3 consists of 15 residues. The germline V and J ends were trimmed by 5 bases and 2 bases, with 14 bases remaining between them.

This sequence joins TRBV2 and TRBJ1-2; D not resolved. There are 13 residues in the CDR3. Germline loops: CDR1 SNHLY, CDR2 FYNNEI. Deletions cut 7 bases from V and 7 bases from J, with 16 bases between. CDR3 residues: CASKAVMSGGYTF. The CDR3 DNA is TGTGCCAGCAAGGCGGTGATGTCGGGTGGCTACACCTTC.

The chain employs TRBV5-1 and TRBJ2-7, with 7 bases that match TRBD1. The CDR3 length is 14 residues. The V segment lost 10 bases and the J segment 5 bases; nucleotides outside the gene matches: 15. Germline assignment: CDR1 SGHRS and CDR2 YFSETQ. CDR3 loop: CAAPKGALRDEQYF. The CDR3 nucleotides read TGCGCCGCACCGAAGGGGGCCCTACGGGACGAGCAGTACTTC. The full variable domain, with the rest looked up from reference TRBV5-1 and TRBJ2-7, is KAGVTQTPRYLIKTRGQQVTLSCSPISGHRSVSWYQQTPGQGLQFLFEYFSETQRNKGNFPGRFSGRQFSNSRSEMNVSTLELGDSALYLCAAPKGALRDEQYFGPGTRLTVT.

The chain has TRBV5-1 and TRBJ1-2; no definite D call. The V end was cut by 4 bases, the J end by 2 bases, with 15 bases between. Germline CDR1 is SGHRS and CDR2 is YFSETQ. The CDR3 length is 15 residues. CDR3 in DNA: TGCGCCAGCAGCGAGGGATTTACTTACAACTATGGCTACACCTTC. Translation: CASSEGFTYNYGYTF.

This clone was recorded once. The rearrangement uses TRBV29-1 and TRBJ2-3; the match to TRBD1 covers 12 bases. This CDR3 contains 14 residues. Germline trimming cut 8 bases from V and 4 bases from J; bases unmatched to any gene: 7. Germline loops: CDR1 SQVTM, CDR2 ANQGSEA. The CDR3 reads CSTPGQGASDTQYF. Written as DNA, the CDR3 is TGCAGCACTCCGGGACAGGGGGCATCAGATACGCAGTATTTT.

The chain joins TRBV18 to TRBJ1-1; 7 nucleotides agree with TRBD1. Trimming cost V 3 bases and J 13 bases; bases outside gene matches: 11. Germline assignment: CDR1 KGHSH and CDR2 LQKENI. The CDR3 totals 13 residues. Here the CDR3 reads CASSPPTGSGCFF. Written as DNA, the CDR3 is TGTGCCAGCTCACCCCCGACAGGGAGCGGGTGTTTCTTT.

The chain uses TRBV30 and TRBJ2-1; 10 nucleotides align to TRBD1. The V and J ends lost 3 bases and 6 bases, in that order; junction bases with no gene match: 8. Germline V gene sequence: CDR1 GTSNPN, CDR2 SVGIG (reference sequence). This CDR3 is built from 15 residues. The CDR3 coding sequence is TGTGCCTGGAGCCTAGGGACAGGGGACGGCAATGAGCAGTTCTTC. Amino acids: CAWSLGTGDGNEQFF. Full variable domain (missing parts from reference TRBV30 and TRBJ2-1): SQTIHQWPATLVQPVGSPLSLECTVEGTSNPNLYWYRQAAGRGLQLLFYSVGIGQISSEVPQNLSASRPQDRQFILSSKKLLLSDSGFYLCAWSLGTGDGNEQFFGPGTRLTVL.

CDR3 residues: CASSLQGGSGSEQYF. CDR3 DNA sequence: TGTGCCAGCAGTTTACAGGGGGGTTCCGGCAGTGAGCAGTACTTC. This sequence joins TRBV27 and TRBJ2-7; D may be TRBD1 (7 bases). From germline, CDR1 is MNHEY and CDR2 SMNVEV (reference sequence). V was pared by 2 bases and J by 7 bases, with 18 bases between. This CDR3 has 15 amino acids.